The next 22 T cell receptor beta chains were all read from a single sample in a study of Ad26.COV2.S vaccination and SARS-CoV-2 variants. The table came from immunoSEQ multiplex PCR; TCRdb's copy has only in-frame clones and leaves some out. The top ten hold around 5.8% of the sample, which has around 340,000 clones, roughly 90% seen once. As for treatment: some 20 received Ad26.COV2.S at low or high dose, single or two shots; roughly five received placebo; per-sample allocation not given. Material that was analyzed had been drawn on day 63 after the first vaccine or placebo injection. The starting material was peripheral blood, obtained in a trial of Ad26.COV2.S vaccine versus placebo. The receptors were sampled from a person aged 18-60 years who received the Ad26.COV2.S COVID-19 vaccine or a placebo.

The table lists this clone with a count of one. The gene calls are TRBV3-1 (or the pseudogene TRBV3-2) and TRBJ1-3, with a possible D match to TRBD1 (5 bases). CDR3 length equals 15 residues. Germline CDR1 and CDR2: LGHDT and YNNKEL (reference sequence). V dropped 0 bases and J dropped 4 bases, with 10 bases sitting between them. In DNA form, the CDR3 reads TGTGCCAGCAGCCAAGACAGGGTGGTGGGAAACACCATATATTTT. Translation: CASSQDRVVGNTIYF.

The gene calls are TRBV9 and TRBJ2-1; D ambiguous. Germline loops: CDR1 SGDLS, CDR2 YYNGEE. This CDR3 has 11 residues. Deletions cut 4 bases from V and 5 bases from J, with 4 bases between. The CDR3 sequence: CASSPHNEQFF. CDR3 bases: TGTGCCAGCAGCCCACACAATGAGCAGTTCTTC.

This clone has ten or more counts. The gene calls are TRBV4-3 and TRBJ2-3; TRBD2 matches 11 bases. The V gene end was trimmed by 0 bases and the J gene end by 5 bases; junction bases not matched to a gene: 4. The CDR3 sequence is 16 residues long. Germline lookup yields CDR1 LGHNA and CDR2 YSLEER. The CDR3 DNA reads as TGCGCCAGCAGCCAAGAGCTAGCGGGAGGAATAGATACGCAGTATTTT. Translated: CASSQELAGGIDTQYF.

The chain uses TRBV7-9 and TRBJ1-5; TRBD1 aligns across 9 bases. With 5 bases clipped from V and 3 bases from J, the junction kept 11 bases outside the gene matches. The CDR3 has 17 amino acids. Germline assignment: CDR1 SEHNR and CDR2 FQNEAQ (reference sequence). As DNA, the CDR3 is TGTGCCAGCAGCCAGTGGACAGGGGCCCATCACAATCAGCCCCAGCATTTT. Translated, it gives CASSQWTGAHHNQPQHF. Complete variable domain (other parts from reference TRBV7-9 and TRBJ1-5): DTGVSQNPRHKITKRGQNVTFRCDPISEHNRLYWYRQTLGQGPEFLTYFQNEAQLEKSRLLSDRFSAERPKGSFSTLEIQRTEQGDSAMYLCASSQWTGAHHNQPQHFGDGTRLSIL.

In DNA form, the CDR3 reads TGTGCCAGCAGCCCCAGCGGGAGTAGGACAGATACGCAGTATTTT. Translated, it gives CASSPSGSRTDTQYF. The V and J genes are TRBV11-3 and TRBJ2-3, with 8 bases that match TRBD2. This CDR3 has 15 residues. V lost 5 bases to trimming and J lost 3 bases; unmatched junction nucleotides: 7. Germline-derived CDR1 and CDR2 are SGHNT and YENEEA.

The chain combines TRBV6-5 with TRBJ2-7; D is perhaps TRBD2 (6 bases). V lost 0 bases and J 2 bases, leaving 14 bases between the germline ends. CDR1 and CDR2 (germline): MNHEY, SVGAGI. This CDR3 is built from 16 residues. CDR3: CASSYSGDFVTYEQYF. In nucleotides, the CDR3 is TGTGCCAGCAGTTACTCGGGGGACTTCGTAACCTACGAGCAGTACTTC.

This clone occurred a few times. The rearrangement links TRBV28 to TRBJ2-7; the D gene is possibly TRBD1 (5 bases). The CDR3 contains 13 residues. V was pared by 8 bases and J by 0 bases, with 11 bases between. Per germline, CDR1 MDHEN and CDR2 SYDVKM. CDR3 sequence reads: CASGPGISYEQYF. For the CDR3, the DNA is TGTGCCAGCGGTCCAGGGATCTCCTACGAGCAGTACTTC.

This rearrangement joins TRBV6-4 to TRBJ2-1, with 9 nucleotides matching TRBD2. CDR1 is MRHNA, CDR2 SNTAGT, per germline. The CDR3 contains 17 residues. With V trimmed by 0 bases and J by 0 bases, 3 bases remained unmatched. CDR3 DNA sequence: TGTGCCAGCAGTGACTCTGGGCGGGAGGGCTCCTACAATGAGCAGTTCTTC. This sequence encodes CASSDSGREGSYNEQFF.

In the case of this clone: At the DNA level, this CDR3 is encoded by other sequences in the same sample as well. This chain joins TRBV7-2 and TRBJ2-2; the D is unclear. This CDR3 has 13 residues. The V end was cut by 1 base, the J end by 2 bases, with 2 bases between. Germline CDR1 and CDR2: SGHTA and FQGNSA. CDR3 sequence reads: CASSLGNTGELFF. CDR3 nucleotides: TGTGCCAGCAGCTTAGGAAACACCGGGGAGCTGTTTTTT. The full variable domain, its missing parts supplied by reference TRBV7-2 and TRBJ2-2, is GAGVSQSPSNKVTEKGKDVELRCDPISGHTALYWYRQSLGQGLEFLIYFQGNSAPDKSGLPSDRFSAERTGGSVSTLTIQRTQQEDSAVYLCASSLGNTGELFFGEGSRLTVL.

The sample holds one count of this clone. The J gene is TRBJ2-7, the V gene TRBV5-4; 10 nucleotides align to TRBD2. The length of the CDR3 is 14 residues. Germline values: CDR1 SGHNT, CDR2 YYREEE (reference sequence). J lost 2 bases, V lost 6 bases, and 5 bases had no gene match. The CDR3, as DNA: TGTGCCAGCACTAAGCGGGAGGGCCCCTACGAGCAGTACTTC. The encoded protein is CASTKREGPYEQYF.

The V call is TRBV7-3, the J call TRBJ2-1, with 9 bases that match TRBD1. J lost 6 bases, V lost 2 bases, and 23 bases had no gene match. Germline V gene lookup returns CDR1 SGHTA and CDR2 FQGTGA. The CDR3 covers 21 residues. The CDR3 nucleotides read TGTGCCAGCAGCTTATTGGCCCCGGGACAGGGTAGGACGGGCGTAGGCAATGAGCAGTTCTTC. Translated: CASSLLAPGQGRTGVGNEQFF.

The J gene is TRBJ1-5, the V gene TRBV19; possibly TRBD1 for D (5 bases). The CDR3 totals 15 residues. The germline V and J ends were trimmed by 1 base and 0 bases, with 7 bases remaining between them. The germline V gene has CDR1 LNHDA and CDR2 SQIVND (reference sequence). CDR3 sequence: CASSIGQYSNQPQHF. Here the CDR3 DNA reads TGTGCCAGTAGTATAGGACAGTATAGCAATCAGCCCCAGCATTTT.

The CDR3 here is CASSPPGAYYADTQYF. In DNA, the CDR3 is TGTGCCAGCTCACCACCGGGAGCCTATTACGCAGATACGCAGTATTTT. J is TRBJ2-3 and V is TRBV18; TRBD2 might be the D (5 bases). Trimming removed 0 bases from V and 4 bases from J, with 14 bases in between. In germline, CDR1 is KGHSH, CDR2 LQKENI. This CDR3 has 16 amino acids.

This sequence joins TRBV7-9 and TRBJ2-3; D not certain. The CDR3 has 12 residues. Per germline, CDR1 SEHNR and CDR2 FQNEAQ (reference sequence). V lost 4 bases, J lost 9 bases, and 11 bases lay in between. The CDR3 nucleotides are TGTGCCAGCAGCTCGCGACAAATCACGCAGTATTTT. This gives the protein CASSSRQITQYF.

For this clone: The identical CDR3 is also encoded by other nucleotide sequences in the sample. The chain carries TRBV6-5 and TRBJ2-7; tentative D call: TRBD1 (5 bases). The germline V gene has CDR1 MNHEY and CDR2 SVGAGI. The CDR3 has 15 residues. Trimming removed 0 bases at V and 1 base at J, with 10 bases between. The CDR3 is CASSYSGPGSYEQYF. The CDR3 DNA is TGTGCCAGCAGTTACTCGGGGCCAGGATCCTACGAGCAGTACTTC.

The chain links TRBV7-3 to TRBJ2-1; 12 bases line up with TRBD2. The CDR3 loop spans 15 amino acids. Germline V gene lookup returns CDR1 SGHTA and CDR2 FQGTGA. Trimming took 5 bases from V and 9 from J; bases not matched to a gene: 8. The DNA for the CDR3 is TGTGCCAGCAGCCTAGCGGGGGGGAGGGCACGTGAGCAGTTCTTC. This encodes CASSLAGGRAREQFF. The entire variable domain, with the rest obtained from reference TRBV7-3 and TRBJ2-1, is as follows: GAGVSQTPSNKVTEKGKYVELRCDPISGHTALYWYRQSLGQGPEFLIYFQGTGAADDSGLPNDRFFAVRPEGSVSTLKIQRTERGDSAVYLCASSLAGGRAREQFFGPGTRLTVL.

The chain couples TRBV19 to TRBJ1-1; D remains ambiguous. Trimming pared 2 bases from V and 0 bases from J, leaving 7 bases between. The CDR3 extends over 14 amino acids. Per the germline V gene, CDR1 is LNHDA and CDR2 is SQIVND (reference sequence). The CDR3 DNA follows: TGTGCCAGTAGTATACAGAGCATGAACACTGAAGCTTTCTTT. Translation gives CASSIQSMNTEAFF.

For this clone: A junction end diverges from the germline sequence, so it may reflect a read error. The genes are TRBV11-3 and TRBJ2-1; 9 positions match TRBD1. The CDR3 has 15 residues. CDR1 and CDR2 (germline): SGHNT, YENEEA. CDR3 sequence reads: CASSHRDRVYNKQFF. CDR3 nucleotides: TGTGCCAGCAGCCACCGGGACAGGGTCTACAATAAGCAGTTCTTC.

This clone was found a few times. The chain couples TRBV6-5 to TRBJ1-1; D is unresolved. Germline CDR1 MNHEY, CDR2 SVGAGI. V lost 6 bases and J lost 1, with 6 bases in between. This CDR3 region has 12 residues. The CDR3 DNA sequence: TGTGCCAGCAGGAGAAAGAACACTGAAGCTTTCTTT. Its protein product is CASRRKNTEAFF.

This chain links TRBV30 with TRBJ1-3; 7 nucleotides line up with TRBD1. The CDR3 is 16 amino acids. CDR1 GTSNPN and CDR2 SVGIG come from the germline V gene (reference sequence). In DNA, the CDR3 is TGTGCACTGACTCCGGGACAGCTAGACTCTGGAAACACCATATATTTT. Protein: CALTPGQLDSGNTIYF.

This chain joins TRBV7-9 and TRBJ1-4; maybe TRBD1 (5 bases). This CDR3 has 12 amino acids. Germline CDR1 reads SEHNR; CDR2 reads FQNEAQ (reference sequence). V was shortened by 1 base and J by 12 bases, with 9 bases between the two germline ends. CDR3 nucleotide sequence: TGTGCCAGCAGCTTAGGACGGGACCAACTGTTTTTT. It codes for CASSLGRDQLFF.

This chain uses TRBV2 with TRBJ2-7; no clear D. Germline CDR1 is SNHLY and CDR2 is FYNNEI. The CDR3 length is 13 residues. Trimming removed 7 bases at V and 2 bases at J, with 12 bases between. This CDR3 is CASMRTAAYEQYF. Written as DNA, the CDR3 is TGTGCCAGCATGCGAACGGCAGCCTACGAGCAGTACTTC.